The subject of this entry is one TCR beta chain. Its antigen is undetermined. This record belongs to a study of cytomegalovirus exposure and HLA in healthy donors. The study, taken as a whole, reports: In a later analysis, about 17,000 TCR beta sequences were associated with HLA alleles at 0.05 false discovery rate. Only CMV serostatus was available as immune exposure information. Among TCR beta chains, those listed as cytomegalovirus-associated numbered over 150. In a later analysis, compared with equally common non-associated chains, HLA-associated beta chains were more expanded.

This CDR3 has 15 amino acids. Germline V gene sequence: CDR1 SGHRS, CDR2 YFSETQ. With 0 bases clipped from V and 4 bases from J, the junction kept 5 bases outside the gene matches. PCR primers comprised 60 Vbeta and 13 Jbeta primers. Assay used: immunoSEQ multiplex PCR; TCRdb lists only in-frame clones, some missing. The data contain roughly 120,000 clones, about 76% of them singletons. The receptor comes from a man in his thirties or forties in good health and CMV-seropositive. Sequencing used PBMCs. The chain carries TRBV5-1 and TRBJ2-3; 7 bases agree with TRBD1. The CDR3 DNA reads TGCGCCAGCAGCTTGGTGGCCCAGGGGGCAGATACGCAGTATTTT. Protein product: CASSLVAQGADTQYF.